The clone carrying this T cell receptor beta chain was observed a handful of times. Its matching antigen is unknown. Germline CDR1 and CDR2: MNHEY and SMNVEV (reference sequence). J was trimmed by 1 base and V by 6 bases; bases with no gene match: 3. The CDR3 runs 15 residues. Each CDR3 protein gets one entry after TCRdb re-called the reads with MiXCR. The data hold fewer than 250,000 distinct CDR3 sequences, with 22% observed a single time. These data come from a study of T cell repertoires in cytomegalovirus infection. General observations from the study: Cumulative public TCR beta family frequency identified CMV carriers with the relevant HLA. HLA-C-restricted, CMV-specific TCR beta clonotypes were dominant ex vivo.

The TCR was taken from a human donor in good health (CMV status not recorded). Some clones in this sample may be carry-over from other donors' samples. Sample: CD8+ T cells from PBMCs. This sequence joins TRBV27 and TRBJ2-1, with 10 bases matching TRBD2. DNA for the CDR3: TGTGCCAGCAGATTAGCGGGGGGTTCCTACAATGAGCAGTTCTTC. Translating gives CASRLAGGSYNEQFF.